A single sample gave rise to the 7 T cell receptor beta chains below, sequenced in a study of human T cells and chemical hapten exposure. MiXCR, run by TCRdb on the RACE reads, gives a single entry per CDR3 protein. The sample lists 380,000 or so distinct CDR3 sequences, approximately 5.1% seen once, with 2% to 2.5% in the top ten. As for time point: patch test 1, 2 weeks after DPC sensitization. Treatment reported: therapeutic diphenylcyclopropenone sensitization with weekly scalp DPC. The sample in question was whole blood, obtained in connection with sensitization to the hapten diphenylcyclopropenone (DPC). These receptors all stem from a woman between 50 and 59 years old with alopecia areata. Some clones in this sample may be carry-over from other donors' samples.

The table lists this clonotype with a few counts. The V gene is TRBV20-1, the J gene TRBJ1-1; D may be TRBD1 (6 bases). The CDR3 spans 14 residues. V gave up 6 bases and J gave up 3 bases, with 17 bases separating them. In germline, CDR1 is DFQATT, CDR2 SNEGSKA (reference sequence). CDR3 sequence (DNA): TGCAGTGCCCCCATGGGGGGGGCGGACACTGAAGCTTTCTTT. This sequence encodes CSAPMGGADTEAFF.

This clonotype was counted many times. The V call is TRBV6-5, the J call TRBJ1-1; the D gene is possibly TRBD1 (6 bases). Between the trimmed V and J ends, which lost 7 bases and 4 bases, there was a span of 16 bases. Germline V gives CDR1 MNHEY, CDR2 SVGAGI. This CDR3 region has 14 residues. CDR3 amino acids: CASTPRGPGTEAFF. The CDR3 nucleotides are TGTGCCAGCACCCCCCGGGGGCCGGGCACTGAAGCTTTCTTT.

The sample holds many counts of this clonotype. This chain connects TRBV20-1 to TRBJ1-5; TRBD1 matches at 7 bases. The J segment lost 3 bases and the V segment lost 3 bases, leaving 8 bases of the junction unmatched. The CDR3 is 15 residues long. Germline CDR1 and CDR2: DFQATT and SNEGSKA (reference sequence). The CDR3 nucleotides are TGCAGTGCTAGGGCTCCGGGACAGATCAATCAGCCCCAGCATTTT. It translates to CSARAPGQINQPQHF.

This clonotype was observed many times. The J gene is TRBJ2-2, the V gene TRBV9; 10 bases match TRBD2. The CDR3 is 17 residues long. Germline V gives CDR1 SGDLS, CDR2 YYNGEE. The trim removed 4 bases at V and 5 bases at J, leaving 11 bases unmatched. CDR3 nucleotides: TGTGCCAGCAGCACAACCCCAGCGGGAGGGCAAACCGGGGAGCTGTTTTTT. It codes for CASSTTPAGGQTGELFF.

This chain connects TRBV25-1 to TRBJ2-1, with 7 positions matching TRBD1. With 5 bases clipped from V and 8 bases from J, the junction kept 6 bases outside the gene matches. Germline V lookup: CDR1 MGHDK, CDR2 SYGVNS. The CDR3 consists of 13 residues. CDR3: CASSLRGPYEQFF. The CDR3 DNA is TGTGCCAGCAGTCTTAGGGGGCCCTATGAGCAGTTCTTC.

The CDR3: CSVAGTSGGRRNEQFF. In DNA form, the CDR3 reads TGCAGCGTCGCCGGGACTAGCGGGGGCCGGCGTAATGAGCAGTTCTTC. The chain couples TRBV29-1 to TRBJ2-1; 14 bases are shared with TRBD2. CDR1 is SQVTM, CDR2 ANQGSEA, per germline. This CDR3 has 16 amino acids. V lost 6 bases, J lost 7 bases, and 11 bases stayed unmatched.

This clonotype has ten or more counts. The chain employs TRBV7-9 and TRBJ2-7; no clear D. CDR1 is SEHNR, CDR2 FQNEAQ, per germline (reference sequence). V was trimmed by 1 base and J by 3 bases, leaving 10 bases between them. The CDR3 totals 14 residues. The CDR3 nucleotides read TGTGCCAGCAGCTTAGGGGATCAACTCTACGAGCAGTACTTC. Translation: CASSLGDQLYEQYF. The complete variable domain, with remaining parts taken from reference TRBV7-9 and TRBJ2-7, reads DTGVSQNPRHKITKRGQNVTFRCDPISEHNRLYWYRQTLGQGPEFLTYFQNEAQLEKSRLLSDRFSAERPKGSFSTLEIQRTEQGDSAMYLCASSLGDQLYEQYFGPGTRLTVT.